The 9 T cell receptor beta chains reported below all come from one sample, sequenced in a study of blood T cell repertoires in COVID-19. This table comes from immunoSEQ multiplex PCR, and its TCRdb copy is limited to in-frame clones, with some not included. The sample lists a few hundred thousand clones, 70% to 90% occurring once. Sequenced sample: peripheral blood. All receptors derive from a man aged 25-45 years who had recovered from COVID-19.

The chain carries TRBV7-2 and TRBJ2-2; 12 bases match TRBD1. This CDR3 is built from 18 residues. Trimming took 3 bases from V and 5 from J; bases not matched to a gene: 10. Germline V gene sequence: CDR1 SGHTA, CDR2 FQGNSA. CDR3 bases: TGTGCCAGCAGCTTGACCGGGACAGGGGGCGCGAGGACCGGGGAGCTGTTTTTT. This sequence encodes CASSLTGTGGARTGELFF. Complete variable domain (other parts from reference TRBV7-2 and TRBJ2-2): GAGVSQSPSNKVTEKGKDVELRCDPISGHTALYWYRQSLGQGLEFLIYFQGNSAPDKSGLPSDRFSAERTGGSVSTLTIQRTQQEDSAVYLCASSLTGTGGARTGELFFGEGSRLTVL.

This clone was detected only a few times. The chain links TRBV24-1 to TRBJ2-7, with 10 bases that match TRBD1. V was clipped by 5 bases and J by 1 base; unmatched bases: 7. The V gene's germline CDR1 is KGHDR and CDR2 SFDVKD. CDR3 size: 16 residues. The CDR3 here is CATSGPGQGSSYEQYF. CDR3 coding DNA: TGTGCCACCAGTGGCCCGGGACAGGGGTCATCCTACGAGCAGTACTTC.

The chain combines TRBV4-3 with TRBJ1-1; D may be TRBD1 (5 bases). This CDR3 has 13 residues. Deletions cut 5 bases from V and 5 bases from J, with 12 bases between. Germline V gene lookup returns CDR1 LGHNA and CDR2 YSLEER. DNA for the CDR3: TGCGCCAGCAGCTCCGGGGGTAGAACTGAAGCTTTCTTT. It specifies CASSSGGRTEAFF.

This clone has more than one count but fewer than ten. The V gene is TRBV6-1, the J gene TRBJ1-1; no clear D. Trimming stripped 1 base from V and 2 bases from J, with 8 bases between. The length of the CDR3 is 14 residues. From germline, CDR1 is MNHNS and CDR2 SASEGT. CDR3 in DNA: TGTGCCAGCAGTGAAGTTGGCACCAACACTGAAGCTTTCTTT. As protein: CASSEVGTNTEAFF.

This clone is a singleton in its sample. The chain recombines TRBV13 with TRBJ1-1; 9 bases agree with TRBD1. This CDR3 has 15 amino acids. Germline V lookup: CDR1 PRHDT, CDR2 FYEKMQ (reference sequence). V shed 1 base and J 1 base; nucleotides not matched to a gene: 1. The CDR3 region is CASSLDRGQNTEAFF. CDR3 in DNA: TGTGCCAGCAGCTTAGACAGGGGGCAGAACACTGAAGCTTTCTTT.

This sequence joins TRBV27 and TRBJ1-2; 7 bases are shared with TRBD1. J gave up 4 bases and V 0 bases, and 14 bases lay outside the gene matches. The CDR3 totals 18 residues. Germline V lookup: CDR1 MNHEY, CDR2 SMNVEV (reference sequence). DNA for the CDR3: TGTGCCAGCAGTTTATCAGCCAAAGGGACAGATGAATTCTATGGCTACACCTTC. It yields the protein CASSLSAKGTDEFYGYTF.

The gene calls are TRBV19 and TRBJ1-1; TRBD1 matches 10 bases. CDR3 length: 15 amino acids. With 5 bases clipped from V and 6 bases from J, the junction kept 9 bases outside the gene matches. Germline lookup yields CDR1 LNHDA and CDR2 SQIVND (reference sequence). The CDR3: CASSPRTGGMAEAFF. In nucleotides, the CDR3 is TGTGCCAGTAGTCCCCGGACAGGGGGGATGGCTGAAGCTTTCTTT.

The chain is built from TRBV29-1 and TRBJ1-2; possibly TRBD1 for D (5 bases). Trimming left V 7 bases short and J 8 bases short, with 17 bases between. CDR3 size: 12 residues. In germline, CDR1 is SQVTM, CDR2 ANQGSEA. CDR3 sequence: CSALGQGNGYTF. CDR3 nucleotides: TGCAGCGCCCTAGGGCAGGGCAACGGCTACACCTTC.

The CDR3 is CASSLDGRRRAASYEQYF. The CDR3 bases are TGTGCCAGCAGCTTAGATGGTCGGCGGAGGGCCGCTTCCTACGAGCAGTACTTC. V is TRBV7-9 and J is TRBJ2-7; D might be TRBD2 (6 bases). V gave up 1 base and J gave up 1 base, with 20 bases separating them. The germline CDR1 and CDR2 sequences are SEHNR and FQNEAQ (reference sequence). The CDR3 is made up of 18 amino acids. The variable domain in full, with the rest retrieved from reference TRBV7-9 and TRBJ2-7, is DTGVSQNPRHKITKRGQNVTFRCDPISEHNRLYWYRQTLGQGPEFLTYFQNEAQLEKSRLLSDRFSAERPKGSFSTLEIQRTEQGDSAMYLCASSLDGRRRAASYEQYFGPGTRLTVT.